The 3 T cell receptor beta chains in this list originate from one sample, sequenced in a study of T cells in Graves' hyperthyroidism and ophthalmopathy. The source material, RNA transcripts, was used to amplify TCR beta CDR3 regions. Carried out on the TCR CDR3, a first-round RT-PCR used the HTBI primer set. TCRdb recomputed calls from the multiplex PCR reads with MiXCR, one row per CDR3 protein. In the table there are around 290,000 distinct CDR3 sequences, approximately 13% of which are singletons. The sequenced material came from blood. Receptor source: a woman aged 40 to 50 with Graves' hyperthyroidism.

This clonotype appeared many times. The genes are TRBV27 and TRBJ1-3; D might be TRBD1 (5 bases). This CDR3 comprises 16 residues. Per the germline V gene, CDR1 is MNHEY and CDR2 is SMNVEV (reference sequence). V was pared by 5 bases and J by 0 bases, with 14 bases between. Written as DNA, the CDR3 is TGTGCCAGCAGTCCTGGGGGGAAGACCTCTGGAAACACCATATATTTT. It yields the protein CASSPGGKTSGNTIYF.

This clonotype was picked up a small number of times. The CDR3: CASSIDWLPKETQYF. CDR3 nucleotide sequence: TGTGCCAGTAGTATAGATTGGCTACCGAAAGAGACCCAGTACTTC. The chain is built from TRBV19 and TRBJ2-5; D not resolved. With 0 bases removed from V and 3 bases from J, the gap between germline ends came to 11 bases. CDR1 and CDR2 from the germline V gene are LNHDA and SQIVND (reference sequence). The CDR3 runs to 15 residues.

This clonotype was picked up many times. Written as DNA, the CDR3 is TGTGCCAGCAGTTGGACAGTGAACACTGAAGCTTTCTTT. Amino acid sequence: CASSWTVNTEAFF. The rearrangement uses TRBV12-3 or TRBV12-4 and TRBJ1-1; possible D gene TRBD1, 6 bases. The CDR3 length is 13 residues. V shed 4 bases and J shed 0 bases, with 6 bases lying between them.